The clone carrying this TCR beta chain was counted only a few times. Antigen specificity is unknown. The sample belongs to a study of T cells in Graves' hyperthyroidism and ophthalmopathy. RNA transcripts were the template for amplifying TCR beta CDR3 regions. TCR CDR3 underwent first-round RT-PCR with the HTBI primer set. TCRdb redid the calling of the multiplex PCR reads with MiXCR, one entry per CDR3 protein. Of around 350,000 distinct CDR3 sequences listed, about 14% were seen once; the top ten hold less than 20%. Findings and limits, study-wide: Most thyroid clonotypes expanded above 0.001 were also detected in blood.

With V trimmed by 0 bases and J by 8 bases, 3 bases remained unmatched. The CDR3 is made up of 14 amino acids. Germline lookup yields CDR1 DFQATT and CDR2 SNEGSKA (reference sequence). Uncontrolled infection, other autoimmune disease, pregnancy or lactation disqualified patients from enrolment. The chain is built from TRBV20-1 and TRBJ1-4; 10 bases line up with TRBD1. The TCR sequence derives from a woman aged 25 to 39 with Graves' ophthalmopathy. What was sequenced was blood. CDR3 in amino acids: CSARETGGKEKLFF. In DNA, the CDR3 is TGCAGTGCTAGAGAGACAGGGGGCAAGGAAAAACTGTTTTTT.